This T cell receptor (beta chain) was documented in a study of OX40 agonist ivuxolimab in advanced cancers. Overall study context: Clinicians treated patients with ivuxolimab, an agonistic anti-OX40 (CD134) antibody. Participants could have had prior anti-PD-1, anti-PD-L1 or anti-CTLA-4 therapy, and 40% had some. General study results and limits: Clonal expansion by week 6 occurred in CD4+ and CD8+ blood T cells (at 0.1 to 3.0 mg/kg).

As concerns this clone: Its antigen is not identified.

The assay was immunoSEQ multiplex PCR, and TCRdb's table has in-frame clones only and misses some. Of roughly 150,000 clones in the sample, under 95% are singletons; the top ten hold just over 0.3%. Patients with a history of autoimmune disease or on systemic immunosuppression were excluded. This CDR3 has 15 residues. The V gene end was trimmed by 2 bases and the J gene end by 5 bases; junction bases not matched to a gene: 7. Germline CDR1 reads SGHRS; CDR2 reads YFSETQ. This chain joins TRBV5-1 and TRBJ2-7; 10 bases line up with TRBD2. This material consisted of CD4+ or CD8+ T cells sorted from blood, taken in a trial of the OX40 agonist ivuxolimab. The receptor's source is an adult with an advanced solid tumor such as melanoma, head and neck, liver or kidney cancer. The CDR3 nucleotides are TGCGCCAGCAGCTTTAGCCTAGCGGGAGTGGACGAGCAGTACTTC. Encoded protein: CASSFSLAGVDEQYF.